In this sample, the clone carrying this TCR beta chain turned up many times. Looked up from germline, CDR1 is SGHVS and CDR2 is FNYEAQ. Trimming left V 1 base short and J 6 bases short, with 12 bases between. CDR3 length: 15 amino acids. Preparing the TCRbeta library involved the use of unique molecular identifiers. TCRdb ran MiXCR on the PCR reads and lists one entry per CDR3 protein. The table shows some 600,000 distinct CDR3 sequences, with roughly 13% occurring only once. The data stem from a study of T-cell reconstitution after alpha-beta-depleted transplantation in children. The material sequenced was PBMCs, mostly from graft donor cells, taken 360 days after TCRalphabeta/CD19-depleted stem cell transplant. The chain carries TRBV7-6 and TRBJ2-2; a possible D gene is TRBD2 (6 bases). The sequence was collected from a male patient under 18 who had a stem cell transplant for acute myeloid leukemia, so the T cells may come from the graft donor. The CDR3 reads CASSLEQEGPGELFF. CDR3 nucleotides: TGTGCCAGCAGCTTAGAACAGGAGGGCCCCGGGGAGCTGTTTTTT. Drawing the rest from reference TRBV7-6 and TRBJ2-2, the complete variable domain is GAGVSQSPRYKVTKRGQDVALRCDPISGHVSLYWYRQALGQGPEFLTYFNYEAQQDKSGLPNDRFSAERPEGSISTLTIQRTEQRDSAMYRCASSLEQEGPGELFFGEGSRLTVL.